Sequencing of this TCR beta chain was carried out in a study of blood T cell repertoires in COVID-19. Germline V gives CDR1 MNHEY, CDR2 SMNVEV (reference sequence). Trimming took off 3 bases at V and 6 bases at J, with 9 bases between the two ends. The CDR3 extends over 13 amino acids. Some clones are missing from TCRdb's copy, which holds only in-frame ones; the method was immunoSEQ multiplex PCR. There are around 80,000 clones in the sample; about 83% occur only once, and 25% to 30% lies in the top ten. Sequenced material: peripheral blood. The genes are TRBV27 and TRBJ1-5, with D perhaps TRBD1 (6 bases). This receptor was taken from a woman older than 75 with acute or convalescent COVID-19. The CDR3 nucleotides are TGTGCCAGCAGTTTCGGGGGGCCTCAGCCCCAGCATTTT. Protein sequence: CASSFGGPQPQHF.